Included here is one T cell receptor beta chain sequence, with context. This entry comes from a study of cytomegalovirus exposure and HLA in healthy donors. A multiplex PCR was run with 60 Vbeta primers and 13 Jbeta primers. Generated by immunoSEQ multiplex PCR, the TCRdb table keeps only in-frame clones and is missing some. Reported are 25,000 to 35,000 clones; the ten largest clones contain under 4.5%. With V trimmed by 5 bases and J by 2 bases, 11 bases remained unmatched. CDR3 size: 16 residues. Germline values: CDR1 LGHNA, CDR2 YSLEER. The TCR comes from a man aged 35-49 years in good health and CMV-seronegative. The V call is TRBV4-3, the J call TRBJ2-7; 8 bases map to TRBD2. Sequencing used PBMCs. CDR3 amino acids: CASSFVTSAITYEQYF. CDR3 nucleotides: TGCGCCAGCAGCTTCGTGACTAGCGCGATCACCTACGAGCAGTACTTC.